The 11 T cell receptor beta chains in this list originate from one sample, sequenced in a study of blood T cell repertoires in COVID-19. Profiled with immunoSEQ multiplex PCR; TCRdb holds only in-frame clones, not every one. The profile covers some 340,000 clones, with roughly 90% appearing a single time and less than 4% taken by the ten largest. What was sequenced was PBMCs or T cells enriched from blood (not recorded which). All receptors derive from a young woman who had been exposed to COVID-19.

The CDR3 region is CASRSWEGGSPLHF. CDR3 in DNA: TGTGCCAGCAGATCATGGGAGGGGGGTTCACCCCTCCACTTT. V usage is TRBV7-2 and J usage is TRBJ1-6; tentative D call: TRBD1 (6 bases). The CDR3 spans 14 residues. CDR1 is SGHTA and CDR2 is FQGNSA in the germline V gene. V was cut by 6 bases and J by 9 bases, with 15 bases left in between.

This clone has only a few counts. J is TRBJ1-2 and V is TRBV20-1; D is unclear. Germline assignment: CDR1 DFQATT and CDR2 SNEGSKA (reference sequence). The length of the CDR3 is 11 residues. V lost 4 bases to trimming and J lost 8 bases, with 11 bases between them. This CDR3 is CSATLTYGYTF. The CDR3 nucleotides read TGCAGTGCTACCCTAACTTACGGCTACACCTTC.

The chain combines TRBV9 with TRBJ2-3; tentative D call: TRBD2 (7 bases). The V gene's germline CDR1 is SGDLS and CDR2 YYNGEE. V was trimmed by 4 bases and J by 2 bases, leaving 14 bases between them. This CDR3 region has 15 residues. The CDR3 sequence: CASSPGGGFTDTQYF. Here the CDR3 DNA reads TGTGCCAGCAGCCCGGGGGGCGGTTTCACAGATACGCAGTATTTT.

The gene calls are TRBV10-3 and TRBJ1-6; 10 bases are shared with TRBD1. Trimming took 4 bases from V and 4 from J; bases not matched to a gene: 13. The CDR3 consists of 19 residues. Germline V gives CDR1 ENHRY, CDR2 SYGVKD. CDR3 bases: TGTGCCATCAGTGTATCGACGGGACAGGGGCAATTTTATAATTCACCCCTCCACTTT. It specifies CAISVSTGQGQFYNSPLHF.

This chain links TRBV29-1 with TRBJ1-3, with D tentatively TRBD1 (6 bases). Trimming took off 1 base at V and 2 bases at J, with 15 bases between the two ends. Germline-derived CDR1 and CDR2 are SQVTM and ANQGSEA. The CDR3 consists of 16 residues. The CDR3 nucleotides are TGCAGCGTTGAAGGCCTCCCAGGGGTAGCTGGAAACACCATATATTTT. Protein product: CSVEGLPGVAGNTIYF.

The rearrangement uses TRBV6-5 and TRBJ1-2; no clear D. The CDR3 is made up of 13 amino acids. V gave up 6 bases and J gave up 3 bases, with 11 bases separating them. Germline V lookup: CDR1 MNHEY, CDR2 SVGAGI. The CDR3 here is CASSYEPYYGYTF. Here the CDR3 DNA reads TGTGCCAGCAGCTACGAGCCTTACTATGGCTACACCTTC.

This chain joins TRBV7-6 and TRBJ2-1, with 9 positions matching TRBD2. Looked up from germline, CDR1 is SGHVS and CDR2 is FNYEAQ. The CDR3 contains 17 residues. The junction had 14 bases not matched to a gene; V was cut back by 5 bases and J by 6 bases. CDR3 bases: TGTGCCAGCAGCCACCCACGGCTAGCGGGGATCGGCAATGAGCAGTTCTTC. Protein product: CASSHPRLAGIGNEQFF.

The chain combines TRBV29-1 with TRBJ2-7, with 8 bases that match TRBD2. The CDR3 contains 15 residues. Germline values: CDR1 SQVTM, CDR2 ANQGSEA. With 4 bases clipped from V and 3 bases from J, the junction kept 11 bases outside the gene matches. The CDR3 reads CSVGFRGGFRYEQYF. CDR3 DNA sequence: TGCAGCGTTGGCTTTCGGGGGGGCTTTCGCTACGAGCAGTACTTC.

This clone has a handful of counts. The chain employs TRBV7-8 and TRBJ2-7, with TRBD1 as a possible D gene (6 bases). The CDR3 runs 15 residues. Trimming stripped 5 bases from V and 0 bases from J, with 14 bases between. Germline V gives CDR1 SGHVS, CDR2 FQNEAQ. CDR3 sequence (DNA): TGTGCCAGCAGCCTACTAAGACAGGCCTCCTACGAGCAGTACTTC. Translation gives CASSLLRQASYEQYF.

The genes are TRBV19 and TRBJ1-2; TRBD1 aligns across 7 bases. The CDR3 length is 16 residues. V was pared by 3 bases and J by 8 bases, with 15 bases of the junction left unmatched. Germline values: CDR1 LNHDA, CDR2 SQIVND (reference sequence). CDR3 bases: TGTGCCAGTAGTATTATTCGGCAGGGGGTATTGAGCGGCTACACCTTC. Its translation is CASSIIRQGVLSGYTF. Filled out from reference TRBV19 and TRBJ1-2, the complete variable domain reads DGGITQSPKYLFRKEGQNVTLSCEQNLNHDAMYWYRQDPGQGLRLIYYSQIVNDFQKGDIAEGYSVSREKKESFPLTVTSAQKNPTAFYLCASSIIRQGVLSGYTFGSGTRLTVV.

The rearrangement links TRBV6-1 to TRBJ1-2; D remains ambiguous. The CDR3 spans 13 residues. V dropped 0 bases and J dropped 8 bases, with 10 bases sitting between them. From germline, CDR1 is MNHNS and CDR2 SASEGT. The CDR3 reads CASSEARVRGYTF. CDR3 sequence (DNA): TGTGCCAGCAGTGAAGCGAGGGTACGAGGCTACACCTTC.